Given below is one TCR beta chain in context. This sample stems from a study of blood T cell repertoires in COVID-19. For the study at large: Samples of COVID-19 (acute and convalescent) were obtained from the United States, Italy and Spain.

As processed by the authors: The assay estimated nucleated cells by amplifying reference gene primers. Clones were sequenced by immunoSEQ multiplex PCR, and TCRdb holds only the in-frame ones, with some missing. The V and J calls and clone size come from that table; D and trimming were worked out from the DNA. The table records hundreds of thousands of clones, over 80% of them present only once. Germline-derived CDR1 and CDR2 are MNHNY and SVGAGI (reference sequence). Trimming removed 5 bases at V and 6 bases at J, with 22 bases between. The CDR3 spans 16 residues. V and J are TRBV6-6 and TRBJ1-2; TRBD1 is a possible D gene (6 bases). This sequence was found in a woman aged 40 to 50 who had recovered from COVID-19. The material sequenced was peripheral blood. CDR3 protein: CASSAPVGDRRDGYTF. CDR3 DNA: TGTGCCAGCAGTGCCCCCGTAGGCGACAGGAGAGATGGCTACACCTTC.